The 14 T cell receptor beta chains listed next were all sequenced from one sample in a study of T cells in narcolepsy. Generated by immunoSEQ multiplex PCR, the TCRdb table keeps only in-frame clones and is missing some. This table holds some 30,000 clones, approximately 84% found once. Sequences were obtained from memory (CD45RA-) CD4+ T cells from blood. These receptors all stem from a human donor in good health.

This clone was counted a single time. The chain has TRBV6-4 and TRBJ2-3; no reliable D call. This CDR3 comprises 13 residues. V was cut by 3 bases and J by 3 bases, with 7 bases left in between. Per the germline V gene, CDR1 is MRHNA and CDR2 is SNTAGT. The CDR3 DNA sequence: TGTGCCAGCAGTGAAACCTGGACAGATACGCAGTATTTT. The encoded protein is CASSETWTDTQYF.

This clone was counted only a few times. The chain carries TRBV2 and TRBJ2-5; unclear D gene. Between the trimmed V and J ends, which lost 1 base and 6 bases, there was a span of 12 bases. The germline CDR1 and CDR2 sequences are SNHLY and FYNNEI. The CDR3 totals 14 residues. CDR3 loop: CASSEVRNMKTQYF. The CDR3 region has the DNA TGTGCCAGCAGTGAAGTGAGGAATATGAAGACCCAGTACTTC.

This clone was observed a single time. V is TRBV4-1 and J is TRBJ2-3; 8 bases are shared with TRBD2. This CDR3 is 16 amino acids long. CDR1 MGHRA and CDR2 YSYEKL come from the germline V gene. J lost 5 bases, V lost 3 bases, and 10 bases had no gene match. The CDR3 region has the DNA TGCGCCAGCAGCCAGGACCCCGGGAGGGCGGTAGATACGCAGTATTTT. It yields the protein CASSQDPGRAVDTQYF.

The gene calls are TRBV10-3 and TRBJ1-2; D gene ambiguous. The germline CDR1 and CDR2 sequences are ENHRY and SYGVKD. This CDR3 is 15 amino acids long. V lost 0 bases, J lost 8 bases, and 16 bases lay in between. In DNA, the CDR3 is TGTGCCATCAGTGAGTCGAACGCTAACGTACAGGGCTACACCTTC. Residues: CAISESNANVQGYTF.

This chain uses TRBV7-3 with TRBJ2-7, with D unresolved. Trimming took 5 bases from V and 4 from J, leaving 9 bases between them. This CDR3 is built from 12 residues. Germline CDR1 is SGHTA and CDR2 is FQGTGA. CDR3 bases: TGTGCCAGCAGCCCAAATGGGTACGAGCAGTACTTC. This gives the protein CASSPNGYEQYF.

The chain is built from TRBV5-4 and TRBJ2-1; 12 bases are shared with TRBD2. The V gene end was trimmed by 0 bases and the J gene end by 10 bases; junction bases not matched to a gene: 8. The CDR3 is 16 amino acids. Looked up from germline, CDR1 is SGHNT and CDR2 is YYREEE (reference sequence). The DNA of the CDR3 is TGTGCCAGCAGCTTGGGGTCTAGCGGGGGGGCCGGAGAGCAGTTCTTC. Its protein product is CASSLGSSGGAGEQFF.

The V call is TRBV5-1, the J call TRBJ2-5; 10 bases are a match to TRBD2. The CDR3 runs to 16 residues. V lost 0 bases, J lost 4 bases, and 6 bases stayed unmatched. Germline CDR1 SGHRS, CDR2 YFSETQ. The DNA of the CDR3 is TGCGCCAGCAGCTTGGGGCTAGCGGGAGTAGGAGAGACCCAGTACTTC. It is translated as CASSLGLAGVGETQYF.

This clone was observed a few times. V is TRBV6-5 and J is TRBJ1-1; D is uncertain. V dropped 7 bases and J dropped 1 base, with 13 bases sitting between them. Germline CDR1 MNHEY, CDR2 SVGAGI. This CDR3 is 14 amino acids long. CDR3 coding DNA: TGTGCCAGCATGAAACCTGTTGCGAACACTGAAGCTTTCTTT. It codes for CASMKPVANTEAFF.

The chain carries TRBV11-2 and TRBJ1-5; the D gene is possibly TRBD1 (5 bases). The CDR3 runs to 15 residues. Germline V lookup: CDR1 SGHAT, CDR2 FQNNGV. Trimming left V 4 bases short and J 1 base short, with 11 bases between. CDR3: CASSSGTKSNQPQHF. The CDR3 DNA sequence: TGTGCCAGCAGCTCCGGGACGAAGAGCAATCAGCCCCAGCATTTT.

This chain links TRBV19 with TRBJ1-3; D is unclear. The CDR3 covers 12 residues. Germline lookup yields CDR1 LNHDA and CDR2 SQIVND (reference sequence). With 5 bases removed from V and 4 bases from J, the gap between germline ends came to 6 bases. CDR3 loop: CASSPDGNTIYF. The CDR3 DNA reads TGTGCCAGTAGTCCAGACGGAAACACCATATATTTT.

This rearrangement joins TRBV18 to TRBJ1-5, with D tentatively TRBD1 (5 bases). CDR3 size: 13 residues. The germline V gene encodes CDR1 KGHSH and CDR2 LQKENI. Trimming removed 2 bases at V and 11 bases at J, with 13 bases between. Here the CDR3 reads CASSPEGKGTQHF. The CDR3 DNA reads TGTGCCAGCTCACCAGAGGGGAAGGGGACCCAGCATTTT.

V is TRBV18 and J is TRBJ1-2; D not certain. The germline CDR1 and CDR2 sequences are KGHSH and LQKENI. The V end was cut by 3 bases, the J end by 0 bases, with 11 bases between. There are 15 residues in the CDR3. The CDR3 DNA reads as TGTGCCAGCTCACCTCTGGGTCGGGCTAACTATGGCTACACCTTC. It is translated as CASSPLGRANYGYTF.

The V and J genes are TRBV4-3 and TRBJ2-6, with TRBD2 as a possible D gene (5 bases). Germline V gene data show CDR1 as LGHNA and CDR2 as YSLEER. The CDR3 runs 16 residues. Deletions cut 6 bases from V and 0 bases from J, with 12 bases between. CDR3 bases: TGCGCCAGCAGTCGGGGTCTCGACTCTGGGGCCAACGTCCTGACTTTC. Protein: CASSRGLDSGANVLTF.

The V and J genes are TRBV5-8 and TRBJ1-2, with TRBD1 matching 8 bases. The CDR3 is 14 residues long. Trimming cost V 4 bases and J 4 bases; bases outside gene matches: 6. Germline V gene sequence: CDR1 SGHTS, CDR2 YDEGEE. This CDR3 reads CASSRGQEGYGYTF. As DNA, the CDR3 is TGTGCCAGCAGCCGGGGACAGGAGGGCTATGGCTACACCTTC.